This T cell receptor beta chain was captured by sequencing in a study of monozygotic twins with inflammatory bowel disease. Study-level results: T cell subtypes were not distinguishable in this analysis.

Comments on this clonotype: Its antigen is currently unknown.

The CDR3 loop spans 12 amino acids. Germline V lookup: CDR1 SGHRS, CDR2 YFSETQ. In eight separate reactions per sample, cDNA was generated. Incorporation of UMIs carrying a 6-nucleotide sample barcode was performed by template switching. For each CDR3 protein, TCRdb gives one entry from its re-call of the 5' RACE reads, without DNA. The repertoire table contains some 190,000 distinct CDR3 sequences. Sequencing used blood. This receptor was taken from a human donor with ulcerative colitis or Crohn's disease, or a healthy co-twin of an affected twin (not recorded which). The chain combines TRBV5-1 with TRBJ1-2. The CDR3 here is CASTDGSYGYTF.